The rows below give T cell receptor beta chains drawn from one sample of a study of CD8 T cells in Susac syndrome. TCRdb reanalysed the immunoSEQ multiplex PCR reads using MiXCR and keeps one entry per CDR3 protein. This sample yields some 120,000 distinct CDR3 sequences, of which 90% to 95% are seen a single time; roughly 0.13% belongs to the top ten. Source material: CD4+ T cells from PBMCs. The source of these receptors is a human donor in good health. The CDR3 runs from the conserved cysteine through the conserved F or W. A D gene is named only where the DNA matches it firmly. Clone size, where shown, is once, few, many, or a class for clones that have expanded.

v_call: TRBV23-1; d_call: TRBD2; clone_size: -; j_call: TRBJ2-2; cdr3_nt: TGCGCCAGCAGTCAATCGGGACTAGCGGGAGGGGACACCGGGGAGCTGTTTTTT; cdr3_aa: CASSQSGLAGGDTGELFF
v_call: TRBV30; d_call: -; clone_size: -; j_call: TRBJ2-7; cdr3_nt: TGTGCCTGGAGTGACCGGGACGGAACCTACGAGCAGTACTTC; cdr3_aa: CAWSDRDGTYEQYF
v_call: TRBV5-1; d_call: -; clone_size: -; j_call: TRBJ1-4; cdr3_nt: TGCGCCAGCAGCTTGACAGGGACTTCTAATGAAAAACTGTTTTTT; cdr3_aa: CASSLTGTSNEKLFF
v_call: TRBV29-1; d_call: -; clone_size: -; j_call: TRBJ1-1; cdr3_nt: TGCAGCGCCCGACGCCAGTCGGACACTGAAGCTTTCTTT; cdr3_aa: CSARRQSDTEAFF
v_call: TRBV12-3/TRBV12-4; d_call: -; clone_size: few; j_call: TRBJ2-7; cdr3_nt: TGTGCCAGCAGATCTACAGGGCGTACCTACGAGCAGTACTTC; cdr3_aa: CASRSTGRTYEQYF
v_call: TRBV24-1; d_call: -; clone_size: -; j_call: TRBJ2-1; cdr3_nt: TGTGCCACCAGTGGCTCCCTTGGGGGGCGCATCGATGAGCAGTTCTTC; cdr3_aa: CATSGSLGGRIDEQFF
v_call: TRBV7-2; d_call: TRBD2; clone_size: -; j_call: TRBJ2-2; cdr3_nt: TGTGCCAGCAGCAGACTCGGCGGGAGGAACACCGGGGAGCTGTTTTTT; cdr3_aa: CASSRLGGRNTGELFF
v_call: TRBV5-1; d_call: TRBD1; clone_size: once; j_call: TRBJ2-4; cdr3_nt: TGCGCCAGCAGCTTGGAACCCCAGACAGGGTTTGACATTCAGTACTTC; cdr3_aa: CASSLEPQTGFDIQYF
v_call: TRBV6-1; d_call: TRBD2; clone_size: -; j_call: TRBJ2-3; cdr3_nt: TGTGCCGCTCGGACTAGCGGGAGGGAGACGCAGTATTTT; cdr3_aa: CAARTSGRETQYF
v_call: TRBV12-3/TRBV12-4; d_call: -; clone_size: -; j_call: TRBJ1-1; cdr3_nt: TGTGCCAGCAGTAGGGGCGAGAACACTGAAGCTTTCTTT; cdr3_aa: CASSRGENTEAFF
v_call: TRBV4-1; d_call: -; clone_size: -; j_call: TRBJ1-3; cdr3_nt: TGCGCCAGCAGCCGAGAGCCGGGACGAGCTTCTGGAAACACCATATATTTT; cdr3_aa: CASSREPGRASGNTIYF
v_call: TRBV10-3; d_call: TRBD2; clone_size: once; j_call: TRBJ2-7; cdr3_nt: TGTGCCATCAGTGAGTCGGGATCTAGCGGGGACAGGCAGTACTTC; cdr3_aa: CAISESGSSGDRQYF
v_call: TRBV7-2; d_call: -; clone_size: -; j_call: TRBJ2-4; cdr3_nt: TGTGCCAGCAGCTTAGGTCCTCTAGGGGGGGGCAACATTCAGTACTTC; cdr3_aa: CASSLGPLGGGNIQYF
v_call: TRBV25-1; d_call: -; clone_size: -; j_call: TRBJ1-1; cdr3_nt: TGTGCCAGCAGTGAAGGCAAGGGATGGAACACTGAAGCTTTCTTT; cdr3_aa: CASSEGKGWNTEAFF
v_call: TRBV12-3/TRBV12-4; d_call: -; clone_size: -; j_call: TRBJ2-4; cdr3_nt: TGTGCCAGCAGTTTAGCCTTTTGGCAGGGGCGAAAAAACATTCAGTACTTC; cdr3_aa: CASSLAFWQGRKNIQYF
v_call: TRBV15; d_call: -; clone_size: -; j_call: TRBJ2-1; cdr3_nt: TGTGCCACCAGCAGGGCGGACGGTGGAGATGAGCAGTTCTTC; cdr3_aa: CATSRADGGDEQFF
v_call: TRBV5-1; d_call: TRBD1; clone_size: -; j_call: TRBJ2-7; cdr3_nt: TGCGCCAGCAGCGAAGGACAGGGGTTCGACGAGCAGTACTTC; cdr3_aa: CASSEGQGFDEQYF
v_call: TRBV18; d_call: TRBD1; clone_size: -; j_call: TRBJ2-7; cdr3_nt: TGTGCCAGCTCACCACCTATCGAGGGGGCAGCCGAACTCTACGAGCAGTACTTC; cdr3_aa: CASSPPIEGAAELYEQYF
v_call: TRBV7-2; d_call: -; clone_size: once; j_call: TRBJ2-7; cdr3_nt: TGTGCCAGCAGCTTAGCAAGACAGACCCCCTACGAGCAGTACTTC; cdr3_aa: CASSLARQTPYEQYF
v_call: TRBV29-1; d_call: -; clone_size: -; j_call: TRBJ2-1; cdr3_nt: TGCAGCGTTGGAAACTTTCATGAGCAGTTCTTC; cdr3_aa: CSVGNFHEQFF
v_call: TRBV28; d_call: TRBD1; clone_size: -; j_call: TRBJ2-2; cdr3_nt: TGTGCCAGCAGAAGGGACAGGGTCACCGGGGAGCTGTTTTTT; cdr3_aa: CASRRDRVTGELFF
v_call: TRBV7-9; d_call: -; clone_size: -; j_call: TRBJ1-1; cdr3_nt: TGTGCCAGCAGCCCCATGGGCAGGGTGTCTTTCTTT; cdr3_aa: CASSPMGRVSFF
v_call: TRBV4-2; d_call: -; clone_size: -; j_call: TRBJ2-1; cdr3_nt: TGTGCCAGCAGCCAATTTTGGCGAGCGGGTTACAATGAGCAGTTCTTC; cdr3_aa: CASSQFWRAGYNEQFF
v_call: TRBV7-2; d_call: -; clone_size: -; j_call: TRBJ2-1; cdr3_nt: TGTGCCAGCAGCTCGGCCTTCTACAATGAGCAGTTCTTC; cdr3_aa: CASSSAFYNEQFF
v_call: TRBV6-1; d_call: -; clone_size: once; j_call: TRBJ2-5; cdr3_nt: TGTGCCAGCAGATCCGGTGACCAAGAGACCCAGTACTTC; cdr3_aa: CASRSGDQETQYF